This T cell receptor (beta chain) was identified during a study of T cell repertoires in aging, cancer and after chemotherapy. Study-level information: Millions of TCR reads made up the full dataset.

Amplification of TCR beta used genomic DNA extracted from peripheral blood. TRB rearrangements spanning V, D and J were amplified using mixed TRB-A/B primers. TCRdb independently ran MiXCR on the multiplex PCR reads; one entry per CDR3 protein. The top ten hold over 7% of the sample, which has 4,500 to 5,500 distinct CDR3 sequences, around 70% seen once. The CDR3 extends over 13 amino acids. The germline gives CDR1 MNHNS, CDR2 SASEGT. The V gene end was trimmed by 5 bases and the J gene end by 5 bases; junction bases not matched to a gene: 2. This chain connects TRBV6-1 to TRBJ1-5; 8 bases match TRBD1. The sequenced sample was blood. This clonotype was sampled from a human donor with a solid tumor. The CDR3 DNA follows: TGTGCCAGCAGTATACAGGGGGATCAGCCCCAGCATTTT. Its translation: CASSIQGDQPQHF.